This T cell receptor (beta chain) is from a study of blood T cell repertoires in COVID-19. This table comes from immunoSEQ multiplex PCR, and its TCRdb copy is limited to in-frame clones, with some not included. The table includes roughly 74,000 clones, more than 85% detected once. The trim removed 5 bases at V and 3 bases at J, leaving 10 bases unmatched. This CDR3 comprises 16 residues. CDR1 is SEHNR, CDR2 FQNEAQ, per germline (reference sequence). Sample: PBMCs or T cells enriched from blood (not recorded which). This sequence joins TRBV7-9 and TRBJ1-5; the match to TRBD1 covers 7 bases. This clonotype was sampled from a woman in her fifties or sixties with acute COVID-19. The CDR3 sequence is CASSRDSQGSNQPQHF. The CDR3 DNA is TGTGCCAGCAGCCGGGACAGCCAAGGGTCCAATCAGCCCCAGCATTTT. The full variable domain, with the rest looked up from reference TRBV7-9 and TRBJ1-5, is DTGVSQNPRHKITKRGQNVTFRCDPISEHNRLYWYRQTLGQGPEFLTYFQNEAQLEKSRLLSDRFSAERPKGSFSTLEIQRTEQGDSAMYLCASSRDSQGSNQPQHFGDGTRLSIL.